One sample yielded the 27 T cell receptor beta chains listed below, sequenced in a study of metastatic and nonmetastatic thyroid tumors. Thyroid surgery was performed in patients who had received no treatment beforehand. Via MiXCR, TCRdb re-called the PCR reads. The sample holds roughly 7,000 clones, roughly 29% seen once. Sequenced sample: tumor tissue. Source of these receptors: a female donor with papillary thyroid cancer or a benign thyroid nodule (not recorded which). Some clones in this sample may be carry-over from other donors' samples.

V is TRBV5-1 and J is TRBJ2-7, with 9 bases aligning to TRBD1. The CDR3 consists of 15 residues. Trimming cost V 1 base and J 2 bases; bases outside gene matches: 4. Germline V gives CDR1 SGHRS, CDR2 YFSETQ. The CDR3 region has the DNA TGCGCCAGCAGCTTGTATGGGACAGGGACCTACGAGCAGTACTTC. Translating it yields CASSLYGTGTYEQYF.

Only one count was recorded for this clone. The CDR3 loop reads CASSLVPSGKRELFF. DNA of the CDR3: TGCGCCAGCAGCTTGGTTCCTAGCGGGAAACGGGAGCTGTTTTTT. The chain joins TRBV5-1 to TRBJ2-2; 9 bases match TRBD2. V lost 0 bases, J lost 9 bases, and 6 bases stayed unmatched. CDR1 and CDR2 from the germline V gene are SGHRS and YFSETQ. This CDR3 has 15 amino acids.

This clone showed up many times. J is TRBJ2-3 and V is TRBV13, with TRBD2 identical over 10 bases. The CDR3 contains 18 residues. The germline CDR1 and CDR2 sequences are PRHDT and FYEKMQ (reference sequence). J lost 4 bases, V lost 1 base, and 11 bases had no gene match. In DNA form, the CDR3 reads TGTGCCAGCAGCTTAGATCAAGCGGGAGGGCGGGGGGCAGATACGCAGTATTTT. It codes for CASSLDQAGGRGADTQYF.

This chain joins TRBV19 and TRBJ1-5; TRBD1 agrees at 7 bases. V shed 4 bases, J shed 6 bases, and the junction held 6 bases outside the gene matches. Germline-derived CDR1 and CDR2 are LNHDA and SQIVND (reference sequence). The CDR3 has 14 amino acids. CDR3 in DNA: TGTGCCAGTAGTAACCGACAGGGCGGTCAGCCCCAGCATTTT. This codes for CASSNRQGGQPQHF.

This rearrangement joins TRBV6-1 to TRBJ1-2, with D hard to call. CDR1 and CDR2 (germline): MNHNS, SASEGT. The CDR3 runs 12 residues. Trimming left V 10 bases short and J 5 bases short, with 14 bases between. The CDR3 is CATKTGFYGYTF. DNA for the CDR3: TGTGCCACTAAAACCGGTTTTTATGGCTACACCTTC.

The chain couples TRBV7-2 to TRBJ2-7, with D possibly matching TRBD2 (6 bases). The germline V gene has CDR1 SGHTA and CDR2 FQGNSA. The CDR3 runs 15 residues. V gave up 0 bases and J gave up 4 bases, with 13 bases separating them. The CDR3 DNA sequence: TGTGCCAGCAGCTTAGCCCCTCGGGAGTATTACGAGCAGTACTTC. This codes for CASSLAPREYYEQYF.

This clone was seen only a few times. This chain links TRBV6-1 with TRBJ2-7; possible D gene TRBD1, 5 bases. V dropped 1 base and J dropped 2 bases, with 12 bases sitting between them. CDR1 is MNHNS, CDR2 SASEGT, per germline. The CDR3 is 15 residues long. The chain's CDR3 is CASSEGTMVAYEQYF. The CDR3 nucleotides are TGTGCCAGCAGTGAAGGGACAATGGTTGCCTACGAGCAGTACTTC.

The V call is TRBV7-1, the J call TRBJ2-7; 11 bases line up with TRBD1. TRBV7-1 is designated an ORF whose function remains uncertain. CDR3 size: 20 residues. The V segment lost 6 bases and the J segment 0 bases; nucleotides outside the gene matches: 19. This chain's CDR3 is CASRTPELGQGVAVSYEQYF. The CDR3, as DNA: TGTGCCAGCAGAACCCCCGAACTGGGACAGGGGGTCGCTGTCTCCTACGAGCAGTACTTC.

By share, this clone ranks as medium-sized (0.01 to 0.1%). The rearrangement links TRBV7-9 to TRBJ2-1, with 13 bases lining up with TRBD2. The CDR3 contains 15 residues. The V segment lost 1 base and the J segment 7 bases; nucleotides outside the gene matches: 1. Germline CDR1 SEHNR, CDR2 FQNEAQ (reference sequence). For the CDR3, the DNA is TGTGCCAGCAGCTTAGTACTAGCGGGGGGGAATGAGCAGTTCTTC. Protein product: CASSLVLAGGNEQFF. Together with reference TRBV7-9 and TRBJ2-1, the CDR3 gives the full variable domain: DTGVSQNPRHKITKRGQNVTFRCDPISEHNRLYWYRQTLGQGPEFLTYFQNEAQLEKSRLLSDRFSAERPKGSFSTLEIQRTEQGDSAMYLCASSLVLAGGNEQFFGPGTRLTVL.

This clone has ten or more counts. The junction differs from germline at one of its ends, possibly a read error. The genes are TRBV2 and TRBJ2-5; D gene unclear. CDR3 length: 15 residues. The germline V gene has CDR1 SNHLY and CDR2 FYNNEI. This CDR3 reads CDSRSSLIQGETQYF. The DNA for the CDR3 is TGTGACAGCAGGTCCAGTTTGATCCAAGGGGAGACCCAGTACTTC. Full variable domain (outside the CDR3, taken from reference TRBV2 and TRBJ2-5): EPEVTQTPSHQVTQMGQEVILRCVPISNHLYFYWYRQILGQKVEFLVSFYNNEISEKSEIFDDQFSVERPDGSNFTLKIRSTKLEDSAMYFCDSRSSLIQGETQYFGPGTRLLVL.

This clone is categorized as medium-sized (0.01 to 0.1%). The gene calls are TRBV7-9 and TRBJ1-5; 9 bases line up with TRBD1. The CDR3 extends over 15 amino acids. The V segment lost 1 base and the J segment 3 bases; nucleotides outside the gene matches: 1. The germline CDR1 and CDR2 sequences are SEHNR and FQNEAQ (reference sequence). CDR3 nucleotide sequence: TGTGCCAGCAGCTTAGGGGACAGGGACAATCAGCCCCAGCATTTT. Its translation is CASSLGDRDNQPQHF. Drawing the rest from reference TRBV7-9 and TRBJ1-5, the complete variable domain is DTGVSQNPRHKITKRGQNVTFRCDPISEHNRLYWYRQTLGQGPEFLTYFQNEAQLEKSRLLSDRFSAERPKGSFSTLEIQRTEQGDSAMYLCASSLGDRDNQPQHFGDGTRLSIL.

This clone appeared many times. The CDR3 sequence: CASSLGGREETQYF. The CDR3 region has the DNA TGTGCCAGCAGCTTGGGCGGGAGGGAAGAGACCCAGTACTTC. The chain links TRBV5-4 to TRBJ2-5; TRBD2 matches 9 bases. The CDR3 covers 14 residues. Trimming at V came to 0 bases and at J to 3 bases, leaving 0 bases not matched to a gene. The V gene's germline CDR1 is SGHNT and CDR2 YYREEE (reference sequence).

The gene calls are TRBV27 and TRBJ2-2, with D unclear. This CDR3 is 14 amino acids long. The V end was cut by 0 bases, the J end by 7 bases, with 9 bases between. Germline V gene lookup returns CDR1 MNHEY and CDR2 SMNVEV (reference sequence). The CDR3 loop is CASSLSPQLGELFF. CDR3 DNA sequence: TGTGCCAGCAGTTTATCCCCACAGCTCGGGGAGCTGTTTTTT.

The chain has TRBV20-1 and TRBJ1-2; 9 nucleotides match TRBD1. Trimming cost V 5 bases and J 3 bases; bases outside gene matches: 1. The CDR3 loop spans 12 amino acids. The germline CDR1 and CDR2 sequences are DFQATT and SNEGSKA (reference sequence). The CDR3: CSAWDRDYGYTF. The DNA for the CDR3 is TGCAGTGCTTGGGACAGGGACTATGGCTACACCTTC.

This clone was picked up a small number of times. The chain couples TRBV28 to TRBJ2-2; D is ambiguous. V lost 5 bases and J 0 bases, leaving 13 bases between the germline ends. The CDR3 contains 16 residues. Germline V CDR1 and CDR2: MDHEN, SYDVKM. Here the CDR3 DNA reads TGTGCCAGCAGTCTCTCATCTCCCGCGAACACCGGGGAGCTGTTTTTT. It codes for CASSLSSPANTGELFF.

This clone has more than one count but fewer than ten. V and J are TRBV6-9 and TRBJ1-6; possibly TRBD1 for D (6 bases). V lost 3 bases to trimming and J lost 6 bases, with 12 bases between them. Germline CDR1 and CDR2: MNHGY and SVAAGI. The CDR3 extends over 15 amino acids. The CDR3 DNA reads TGTGCCAGCAGTTACCAGGGGAGGTTTAATTCACCCCTCCACTTT. Amino acid sequence: CASSYQGRFNSPLHF.

Only a few counts were recorded for this clone. The chain recombines TRBV19 with TRBJ2-1; 7 positions agree with TRBD1. V was clipped by 3 bases and J by 3 bases; unmatched bases: 5. CDR3 length equals 15 residues. Per the germline V gene, CDR1 is LNHDA and CDR2 is SQIVND (reference sequence). The CDR3 bases are TGTGCCAGTAGTATCTCGGGACAGATCTACAATGAGCAGTTCTTC. It yields the protein CASSISGQIYNEQFF.

At least ten counts were recorded for this clone. The chain carries TRBV4-2 and TRBJ2-3; D gene unclear. V was trimmed by 1 base and J by 4 bases, leaving 9 bases between them. Germline CDR1 is LGHNA and CDR2 is YNFKEQ. The CDR3 totals 14 residues. The CDR3 DNA reads TGTGCCAGCAGCCAAGTGTTACACGCAGATACGCAGTATTTT. Its translation is CASSQVLHADTQYF.

The chain uses TRBV7-9 and TRBJ2-4, with a tentative D call TRBD1 (6 bases). Germline CDR1 reads SEHNR; CDR2 reads FQNEAQ (reference sequence). The length of the CDR3 is 15 residues. Trimming pared 5 bases from V and 2 bases from J, leaving 13 bases between. The CDR3 DNA follows: TGTGCCAGCAGCCCGACAGGCGGCACCAAAAACATTCAGTACTTC. It yields the protein CASSPTGGTKNIQYF.

In regard to this clone: This likely comes from a read error, as the CDR3 has no conserved phenylalanine or tryptophan at its end. The rearrangement uses TRBV19 and TRBJ1-6, with unresolved D. The germline CDR1 and CDR2 sequences are LNHDA and SQIVND (reference sequence). The length of the CDR3 is 13 residues. The CDR3 sequence is CASSIRGYSRLHL. The CDR3 DNA follows: TGTGCCAGTAGTATTAGAGGTTATTCACGCCTCCACTTA.

The gene calls are TRBV28 and TRBJ1-3, with D possibly matching TRBD1 (6 bases). CDR1 and CDR2 from the germline V gene are MDHEN and SYDVKM. The CDR3 has 18 residues. V was shortened by 2 bases and J by 1 base, with 18 bases between the two germline ends. The DNA for the CDR3 is TGTGCCAGCAGTTTAGAATTTATTGCAGGGGCGTCTGGAAACACCATATATTTT. As protein: CASSLEFIAGASGNTIYF.

This clone was observed a few times. The chain uses TRBV6-4 and TRBJ2-3, with D possibly being TRBD2 (5 bases). CDR1 MRHNA and CDR2 SNTAGT come from the germline V gene. The CDR3 loop spans 13 amino acids. V was cut by 0 bases and J by 11 bases, with 12 bases left in between. The CDR3 DNA is TGTGCCAGCAGTGACTCCCCCCCCGGGAAGCAGTATTTT. Protein sequence: CASSDSPPGKQYF.

The CDR3 loop reads CASSYVGTNYGYTF. The CDR3 coding sequence is TGTGCCAGCAGTTACGTAGGAACTAACTATGGCTACACCTTC. The rearrangement uses TRBV6-2 or TRBV6-3 and TRBJ1-2; D is undetermined. Germline loops: CDR1 MNHEY, CDR2 SVGEGT. The ends were cut back, 2 bases at V and 0 bases at J, with 7 bases in the middle. The CDR3 runs to 14 residues.

The chain is built from TRBV7-8 and TRBJ2-1; possibly TRBD2 for D (6 bases). Trimming shortened V by 5 bases and J by 10 bases, and 15 bases separated the two germline ends. Germline loops: CDR1 SGHVS, CDR2 FQNEAQ. The CDR3 runs 13 residues. CDR3 loop: CASSAGSSGEQFF. The CDR3 DNA is TGTGCCAGCAGCGCGGGATCCTCGGGGGAGCAGTTCTTC.

This chain connects TRBV5-5 to TRBJ1-2, with TRBD1 matching over 7 bases. This CDR3 has 14 amino acids. The germline V gene has CDR1 SGHKS and CDR2 YYEKEE (reference sequence). Trimming took 4 bases from V and 4 from J; bases not matched to a gene: 7. CDR3 region: CASSIQGVLYGYTF. In nucleotides, the CDR3 is TGTGCCAGCAGCATCCAGGGGGTCCTCTATGGCTACACCTTC.

The V and J genes are TRBV5-1 and TRBJ1-1, with a possible D match to TRBD1 (5 bases). The CDR3 length is 13 residues. V shed 4 bases and J shed 4 bases, with 11 bases lying between them. Germline V gene lookup returns CDR1 SGHRS and CDR2 YFSETQ. The DNA of the CDR3 is TGCGCCAGCAGCCCGGGGCACATCACTGAAGCTTTCTTT. It translates to CASSPGHITEAFF.

This sequence joins TRBV28 and TRBJ1-2; no firm D call. Per the germline V gene, CDR1 is MDHEN and CDR2 is SYDVKM. This CDR3 spans 14 amino acids. V was pared by 1 base and J by 3 bases, with 9 bases between. The CDR3 DNA follows: TGTGCCAGCAGTTTATCCCCAGGCCACTATGGCTACACCTTC. As protein: CASSLSPGHYGYTF.